What follows describes a single T cell receptor (beta chain). This specimen comes from a study of cytomegalovirus exposure and HLA in healthy donors. The length of the CDR3 is 14 residues. V shed 1 base, J shed 8 bases, and the junction held 6 bases outside the gene matches. Germline CDR1 and CDR2: SGHAT and FQNNGV. The PCR made use of 60 Vbeta and 13 Jbeta primers. Repertoires were generated with immunoSEQ multiplex PCR, while TCRdb's copy carries only in-frame clones and drops some. The sample contains roughly 66,000 clones, approximately 80% of which appear only once. What was sequenced was PBMCs. This sequence originates from a young man in good health and CMV-seropositive. J is TRBJ1-2 and V is TRBV11-2, with 8 bases that match TRBD1. CDR3 protein: CASSLAQGARGYTF. In DNA, the CDR3 is TGTGCCAGCAGCTTAGCCCAGGGGGCGCGGGGCTACACCTTC.